The sequence of this TCR beta chain was determined in a study of beta chain features in type 1 diabetes. The overall study: Examination of sorted cells across all samples involved approximately 100,000,000 cells. Study-level points and caveats: Equally in patients and controls, PCR might preferentially amplify shorter templates. Moderate but significant shortening of TCRB CDR3s was recorded in all four CD4+ subsets from Type 1 diabetes patients.

Turning to this clone: The antigen remains undetermined. This sample includes further DNA sequences coding for the same CDR3.

V was cut by 3 bases and J by 4 bases, with 8 bases left in between. The CDR3 is made up of 13 amino acids. The germline V gene encodes CDR1 SGDLS and CDR2 YYNGEE. Isolated RNA was reverse transcribed in full, so expressed TCRB transcripts were sequenced. Assay used: immunoSEQ multiplex PCR; TCRdb lists only in-frame clones, some missing. This table has some 270,000 clones, roughly a tenth appearing once. Sorting based on CD45RO/CCR7/CD25/CD127/CD95/CD27 separated CD4+ naive, central memory, regulatory and stem cell-like memory cells. The gene calls are TRBV9 and TRBJ2-1, with D hard to call. The source of this sequence is a man aged 30-40 years with type 1 diabetes. The material sequenced was naive CD4+ T cells from blood. The CDR3 DNA sequence: TGTGCCAGCAGCGCTACCGCTTACAATGAGCAGTTCTTC. It codes for CASSATAYNEQFF.